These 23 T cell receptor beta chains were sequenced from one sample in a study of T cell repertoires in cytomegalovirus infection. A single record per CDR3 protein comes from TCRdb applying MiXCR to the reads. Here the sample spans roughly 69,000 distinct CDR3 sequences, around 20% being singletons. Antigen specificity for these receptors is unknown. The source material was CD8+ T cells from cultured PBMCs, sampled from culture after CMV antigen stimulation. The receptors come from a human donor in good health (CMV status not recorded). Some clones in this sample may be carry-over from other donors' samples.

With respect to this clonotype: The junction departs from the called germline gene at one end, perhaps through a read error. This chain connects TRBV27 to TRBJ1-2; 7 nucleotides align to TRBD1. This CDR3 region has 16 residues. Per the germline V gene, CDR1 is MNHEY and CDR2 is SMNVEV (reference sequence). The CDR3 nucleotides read TGTGCCCGCAGGACACATAAAACAGGGGCCCACTATGGCTACACCTTC. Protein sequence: CARRTHKTGAHYGYTF.

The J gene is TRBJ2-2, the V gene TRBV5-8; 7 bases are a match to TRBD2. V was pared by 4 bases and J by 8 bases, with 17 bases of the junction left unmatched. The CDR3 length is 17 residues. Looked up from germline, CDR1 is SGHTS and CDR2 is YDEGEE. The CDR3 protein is CASSQRDSLVVSGELFF. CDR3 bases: TGTGCCAGCAGCCAGCGGGACTCCCTGGTTGTTAGTGGGGAGCTGTTTTTT.

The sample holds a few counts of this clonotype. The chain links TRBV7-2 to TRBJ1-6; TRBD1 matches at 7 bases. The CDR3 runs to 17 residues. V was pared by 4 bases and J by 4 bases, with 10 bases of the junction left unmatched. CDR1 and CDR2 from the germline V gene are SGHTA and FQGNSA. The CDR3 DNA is TGTGCCAGCAGCTCACACCCGGGACAGTCTTATAATTCACCCCTCCACTTT. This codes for CASSSHPGQSYNSPLHF.

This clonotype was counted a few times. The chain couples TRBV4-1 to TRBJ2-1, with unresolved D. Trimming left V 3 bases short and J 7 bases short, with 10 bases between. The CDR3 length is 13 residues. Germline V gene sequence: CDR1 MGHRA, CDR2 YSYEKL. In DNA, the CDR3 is TGCGCCAGCAGCCAGGGGTCTATAAATGAGCAGTTCTTC. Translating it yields CASSQGSINEQFF.

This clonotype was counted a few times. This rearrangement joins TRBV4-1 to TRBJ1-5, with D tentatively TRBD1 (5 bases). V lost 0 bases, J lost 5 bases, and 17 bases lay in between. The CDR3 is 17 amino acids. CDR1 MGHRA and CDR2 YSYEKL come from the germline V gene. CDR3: CASSQEGASRGDQPQHF. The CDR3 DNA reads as TGCGCCAGCAGCCAAGAAGGGGCAAGCCGGGGTGATCAGCCCCAGCATTTT.

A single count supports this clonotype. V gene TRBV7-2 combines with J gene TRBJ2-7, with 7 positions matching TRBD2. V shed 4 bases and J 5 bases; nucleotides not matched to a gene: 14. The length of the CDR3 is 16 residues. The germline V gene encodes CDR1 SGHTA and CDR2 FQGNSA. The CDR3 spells CASSSRTRGREHEQYF. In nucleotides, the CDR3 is TGTGCCAGCAGCTCGAGGACTCGCGGGAGAGAACACGAGCAGTACTTC.

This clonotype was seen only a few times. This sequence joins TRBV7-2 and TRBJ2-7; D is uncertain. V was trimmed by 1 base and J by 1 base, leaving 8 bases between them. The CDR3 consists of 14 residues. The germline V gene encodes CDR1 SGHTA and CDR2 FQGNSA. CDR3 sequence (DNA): TGTGCCAGCAGCTTAGATAGTGGTTCCTACGAGCAGTACTTC. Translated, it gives CASSLDSGSYEQYF.

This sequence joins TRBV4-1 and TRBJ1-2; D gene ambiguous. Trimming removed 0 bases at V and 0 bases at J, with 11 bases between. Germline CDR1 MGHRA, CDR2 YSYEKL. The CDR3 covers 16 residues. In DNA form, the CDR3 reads TGCGCCAGCAGCCAAGAGGCGGCAGCCACTAACTATGGCTACACCTTC. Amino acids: CASSQEAAATNYGYTF.

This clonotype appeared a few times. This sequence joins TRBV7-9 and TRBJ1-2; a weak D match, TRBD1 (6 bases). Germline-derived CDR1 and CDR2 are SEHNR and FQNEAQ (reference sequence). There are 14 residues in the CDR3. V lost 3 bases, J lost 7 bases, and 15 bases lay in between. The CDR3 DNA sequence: TGTGCCAGCAGCTTTGAGGGGGTGTATATTGGCTACACCTTC. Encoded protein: CASSFEGVYIGYTF. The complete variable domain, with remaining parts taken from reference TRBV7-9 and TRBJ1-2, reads DTGVSQNPRHKITKRGQNVTFRCDPISEHNRLYWYRQTLGQGPEFLTYFQNEAQLEKSRLLSDRFSAERPKGSFSTLEIQRTEQGDSAMYLCASSFEGVYIGYTFGSGTRLTVV.

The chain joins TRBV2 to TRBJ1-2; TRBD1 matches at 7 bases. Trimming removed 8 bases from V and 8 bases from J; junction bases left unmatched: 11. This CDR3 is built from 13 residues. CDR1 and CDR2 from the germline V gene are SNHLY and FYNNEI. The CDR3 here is CASGDGTAEGYTF. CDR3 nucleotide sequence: TGTGCCAGCGGAGACGGGACAGCAGAAGGCTACACCTTC. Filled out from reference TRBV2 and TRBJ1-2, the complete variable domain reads EPEVTQTPSHQVTQMGQEVILRCVPISNHLYFYWYRQILGQKVEFLVSFYNNEISEKSEIFDDQFSVERPDGSNFTLKIRSTKLEDSAMYFCASGDGTAEGYTFGSGTRLTVV.

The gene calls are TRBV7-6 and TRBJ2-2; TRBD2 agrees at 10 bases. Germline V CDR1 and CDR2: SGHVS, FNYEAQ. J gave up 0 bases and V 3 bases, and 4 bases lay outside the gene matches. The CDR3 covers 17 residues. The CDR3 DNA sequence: TGTGCCAGCAGCTTGTCCACTAGCGGGGCGAACACCGGGGAGCTGTTTTTT. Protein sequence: CASSLSTSGANTGELFF.

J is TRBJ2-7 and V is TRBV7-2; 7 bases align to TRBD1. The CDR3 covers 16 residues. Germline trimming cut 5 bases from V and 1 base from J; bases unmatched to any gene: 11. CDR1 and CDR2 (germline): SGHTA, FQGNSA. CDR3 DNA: TGTGCCAGCAGCCCCCCGGGACAGCTCAGATCCTACGAGCAGTACTTC. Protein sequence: CASSPPGQLRSYEQYF.

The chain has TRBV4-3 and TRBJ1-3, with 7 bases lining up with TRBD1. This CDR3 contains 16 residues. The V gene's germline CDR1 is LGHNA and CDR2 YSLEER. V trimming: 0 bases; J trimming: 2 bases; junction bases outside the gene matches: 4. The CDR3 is CASSQDWQGAGNTIYF. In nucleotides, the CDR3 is TGCGCCAGCAGCCAAGATTGGCAGGGGGCTGGAAACACCATATATTTT.

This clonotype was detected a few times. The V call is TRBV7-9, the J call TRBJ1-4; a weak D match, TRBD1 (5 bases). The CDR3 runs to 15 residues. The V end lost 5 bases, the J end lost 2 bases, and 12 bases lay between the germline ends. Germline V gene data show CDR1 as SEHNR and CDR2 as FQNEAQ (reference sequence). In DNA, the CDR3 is TGTGCCAGCAGCGGGGGGAGGACGACTAATGAAAAACTGTTTTTT. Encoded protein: CASSGGRTTNEKLFF.

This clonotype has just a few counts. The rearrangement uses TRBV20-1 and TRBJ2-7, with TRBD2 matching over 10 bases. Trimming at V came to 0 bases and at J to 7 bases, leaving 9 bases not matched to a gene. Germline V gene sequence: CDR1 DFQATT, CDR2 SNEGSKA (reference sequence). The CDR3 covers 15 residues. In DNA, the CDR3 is TGCAGTGCTAGAGATTTAGCGGGGGGTCGTTGGGAGCAGTACTTC. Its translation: CSARDLAGGRWEQYF.

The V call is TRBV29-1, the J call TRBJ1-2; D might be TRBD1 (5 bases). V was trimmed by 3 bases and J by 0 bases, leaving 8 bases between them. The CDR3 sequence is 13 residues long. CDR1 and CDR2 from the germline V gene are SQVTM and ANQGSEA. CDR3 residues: CSVDEGANYGYTF. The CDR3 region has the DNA TGCAGCGTTGATGAAGGGGCTAACTATGGCTACACCTTC.

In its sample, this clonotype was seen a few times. In DNA, the CDR3 is TGTGCCAGCAGTTACAAGGGAATCCAGCCCCAGCATTTT. Protein product: CASSYKGIQPQHF. V is TRBV6-2 or TRBV6-3 and J is TRBJ1-5, with D unclear. Per germline, CDR1 MNHEY and CDR2 SVGEGT. V was trimmed by 2 bases and J by 7 bases, leaving 9 bases between them. This CDR3 has 13 residues.

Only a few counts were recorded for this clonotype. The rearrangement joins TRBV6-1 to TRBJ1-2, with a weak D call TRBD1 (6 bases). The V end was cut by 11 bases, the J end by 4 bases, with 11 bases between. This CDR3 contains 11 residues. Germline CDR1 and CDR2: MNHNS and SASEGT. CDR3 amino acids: CAGGLGYGYTF. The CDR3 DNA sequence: TGTGCCGGGGGGCTGGGCTATGGCTACACCTTC.

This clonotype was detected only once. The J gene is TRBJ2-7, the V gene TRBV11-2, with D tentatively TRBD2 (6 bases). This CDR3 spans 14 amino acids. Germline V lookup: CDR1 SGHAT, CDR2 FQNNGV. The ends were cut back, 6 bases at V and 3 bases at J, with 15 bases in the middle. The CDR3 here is CASRSWGEIYEQYF. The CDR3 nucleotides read TGTGCCAGCAGATCATGGGGGGAGATCTACGAGCAGTACTTC.

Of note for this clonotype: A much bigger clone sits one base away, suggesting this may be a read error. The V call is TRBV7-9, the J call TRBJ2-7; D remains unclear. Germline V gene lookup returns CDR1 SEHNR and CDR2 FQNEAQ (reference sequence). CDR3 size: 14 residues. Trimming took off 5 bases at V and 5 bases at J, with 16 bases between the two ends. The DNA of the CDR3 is TGTGCCAGCAGCCCCCCGCGGAGCTCGGACGAGCAGTACTTC. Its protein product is CASSPPRSSDEQYF.

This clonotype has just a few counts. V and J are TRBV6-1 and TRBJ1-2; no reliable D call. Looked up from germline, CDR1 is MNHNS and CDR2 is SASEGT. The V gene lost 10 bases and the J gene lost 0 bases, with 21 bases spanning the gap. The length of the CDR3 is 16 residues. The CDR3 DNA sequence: TGTGCCACCTACACCTTCCGTCGGCGATCTAACTATGGCTACACCTTC. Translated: CATYTFRRRSNYGYTF.

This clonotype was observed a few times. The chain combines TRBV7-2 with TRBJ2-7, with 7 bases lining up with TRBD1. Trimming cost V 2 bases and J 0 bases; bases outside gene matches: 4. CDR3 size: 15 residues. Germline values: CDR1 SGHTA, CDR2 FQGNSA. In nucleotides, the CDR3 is TGTGCCAGCAGCTTACTGGCAGGGGGCTCCTACGAGCAGTACTTC. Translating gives CASSLLAGGSYEQYF.

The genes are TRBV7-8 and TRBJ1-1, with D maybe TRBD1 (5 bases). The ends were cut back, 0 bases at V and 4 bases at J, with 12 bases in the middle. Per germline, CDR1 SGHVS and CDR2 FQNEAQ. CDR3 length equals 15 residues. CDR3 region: CASSLAEGLGTEAFF. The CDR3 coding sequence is TGTGCCAGCAGCTTAGCGGAGGGGCTGGGCACTGAAGCTTTCTTT.